This paragraph covers one T cell receptor (beta chain) sequence. This clonotype came up a few times. Its specific antigen is unknown. Base qualities are not recorded, but no much larger clone differs from it by a single base. The data stem from a study of naive and memory T cell subsets (TCRdb year 2017). For context, the study as a whole: According to the figure summarizing the samples, there were some 10 blood donors, 7 tuberculin skin test biopsies and 3 saline control biopsies. PCR2 was typically a SYBR Green qPCR stopped at a set threshold; low-input samples could instead use end-point PCR (around 6 cycles). What the research found in general, with its limitations: The potential sensitivity of the RNA-based method to TCR transcript changes with T cell activation and differentiation was acknowledged.

The study described a robust, sensitive protocol for amplifying, sequencing and analyzing TCRs, using 3' ligation of a UMI-containing oligonucleotide to TCR cDNA. For whole blood analysis, 2.5 to 3 ml of peripheral blood was collected from healthy adult volunteers into Tempus tubes, and RNA was extracted following the manufacturer's instructions. Total RNA was treated with RQ1 DNase, without cell sorting, prior to reverse transcription, with an input of about 1 to 1,100 ng being targeted. Libraries were prepared from skin biopsies and whole blood so that pipeline robustness could be tested in samples in which T cells form a minority population. Libraries were constructed by 5' RACE. Four rounds of PCR, run with the SP2 primer together with nested alpha and beta constant region primers, were used to amplify the ligated cDNA. For the blood and skin samples, reverse transcription of TCR RNA was done with SuperScript IV along with alpha and beta constant region primers. T4 RNA ligase 1 was used to ligate an oligonucleotide containing the Illumina SP2 primer and a UMI to the 3' end of the cDNA. The 12-nucleotide UMI was composed of two random hexamers separated by an eight-base spacer, which was included to prevent hairpin formation. From the second PCR onward, TCR alpha and beta chain libraries were processed separately, and dual indexing was applied for multiplexing. After pooling, the indexed libraries were analyzed by capillary electrophoresis and sequenced on either an Illumina MiSeq or NextSeq. Libraries were spiked with PhiX DNA at about 5-7.5% so that base diversity was increased and cluster recognition was improved. As for the authors' bioinformatics: Demultiplexor extracted UMIs from read 2, combined them with read 1 TCR sequence, and split reads by sample indices. V and J genes and V-J junctions were identified by Decombinator, and each TCR was assigned a five-part identifier that included V and J deletions. UMIs were used by Collapsinator to correct sequencing errors and PCR amplification heterogeneity, so that a UMI-based abundance was obtained for each TCR. Identifiers were converted to nucleotide sequence by CDR3Translator and translated to amino acids, and CDR3 regions were extracted on the basis of terminal motifs. Error-corrected counts of alpha and beta TCRs from blood and skin were compared after being normalized to the amount of input RNA. TCRdb reprocessed the public reads (quality trimming at Q25 with fastp, clone calling with MiXCR) and kept in-frame beta chains. Each CDR3 protein gets just one entry, which takes the most common genes and DNA from the rows behind it. These V and J calls rely on TCRdb rather than the paper's analysis. The sample has about 48,000 distinct CDR3 sequences on record, around 4.7% of them singletons. Clones ranked in the top ten supply around 0.88% of the sample.

From cysteine to phenylalanine, the CDR3 is 14 amino acids long. Only CDR3 DNA is held: 42 bases, read in frame from base 1. Looking up the germline V gene yields CDR1 SGHVS and CDR2 FNYEAQ. Trimmed from V: 5 bases; trimmed from J: 2 bases; junction bases lacking a gene match: 6. The chain links TRBV7-6 with TRBJ2-7; 7 junctional bases match TRBD1. The clonotype comes from a female donor in good health. The nucleotide sequence is TGTGCCAGCAGCGAGCCGGGACAGACCTACGAGCAGTACTTC. The encoded protein is CASSEPGQTYEQYF.